This T cell receptor beta chain derives from a study of blood T cell repertoires in COVID-19. In the study overall: The study drew acute and convalescent COVID-19 samples from the United States, Italy and Spain. T cells, B-cell-depleted T cells, or PBMCs provided the cDNA or gDNA that served as material.

Per the study methods: Using reference gene primer amplification, nucleated cell counts were estimated. The method was immunoSEQ multiplex PCR; TCRdb's version includes in-frame clones alone and lacks a portion of them. Clone size and the V and J calls come from that table; the DNA yielded D and trimming. The table lists 200,000 or so clones, roughly 87% of them singletons, with around 6.1% in the top ten. Germline V gene sequence: CDR1 ENHRY, CDR2 SYGVKD. The ends were cut back, 10 bases at V and 7 bases at J, with 13 bases in the middle. The CDR3 totals 12 residues. The sequencing sample was made of peripheral blood. The rearrangement uses TRBV10-3 and TRBJ2-2; D remains unclear. The TCR sequence derives from a woman in her 40s with acute or convalescent COVID-19. In nucleotides, the CDR3 is TGTGCCACCATCGGCGGAGACGGGGAGCTGTTTTTT. This sequence encodes CATIGGDGELFF.